Presented here are 32 T cell receptor beta chains from one specimen sequenced in a study of blood T cell repertoires in COVID-19. Clones were read by immunoSEQ multiplex PCR, and TCRdb kept only the in-frame ones, dropping some. The sample shows 30,000 to 35,000 clones, 89% of them seen only once. Sequences were obtained from peripheral blood. These receptors all stem from a woman between 35 and 50 years old with active or convalescent COVID-19.

There are a few counts of this clone. V usage is TRBV4-1 and J usage is TRBJ2-5, with 11 bases that match TRBD2. Trimming removed 0 bases from V and 5 bases from J; junction bases left unmatched: 8. This CDR3 contains 17 residues. Germline-derived CDR1 and CDR2 are MGHRA and YSYEKL. CDR3 coding DNA: TGCGCCAGCAGCCAAGAACCCGGGACTAGCGGCGGGGAGACCCAGTACTTC. Translated, it gives CASSQEPGTSGGETQYF.

The gene calls are TRBV7-2 and TRBJ1-1; possible D gene TRBD1, 6 bases. Germline V gene data show CDR1 as SGHTA and CDR2 as FQGNSA. The CDR3 is 13 amino acids. V was trimmed by 3 bases and J by 3 bases, leaving 8 bases between them. As DNA, the CDR3 is TGTGCCAGCAGCTTGGACAGCTACACTGAAGCTTTCTTT. This gives the protein CASSLDSYTEAFF.

The rearrangement links TRBV5-8 to TRBJ2-6; D perhaps matches TRBD1 (7 bases). This CDR3 has 16 residues. Germline CDR1 reads SGHTS; CDR2 reads YDEGEE. The V end lost 6 bases, the J end lost 4 bases, and 17 bases lay between the germline ends. The CDR3 sequence is CASTSRRGPGANVLTF. DNA of the CDR3: TGTGCCAGCACCTCTCGGAGGGGGCCCGGGGCCAACGTCCTGACTTTC. Full variable domain (remainder filled in from reference TRBV5-8 and TRBJ2-6): EAGVTQSPTHLIKTRGQQATLRCSPISGHTSVYWYQQALGLGLQFLLWYDEGEERNRGNFPPRFSGRQFPNYSSELNVNALELEDSALYLCASTSRRGPGANVLTFGAGSRLTVL.

CDR3 sequence reads: CASSSPGRGYGYTF. The CDR3, as DNA: TGTGCCAGCAGTTCACCAGGGCGCGGCTATGGCTACACCTTC. The chain recombines TRBV6-2 or TRBV6-3 with TRBJ1-2; perhaps TRBD1 as D (5 bases). Germline assignment: CDR1 MNHEY and CDR2 SVGEGT. The CDR3 loop spans 14 amino acids. V was cut by 4 bases and J by 4 bases, with 13 bases left in between.

The rearrangement uses TRBV3-1 (or the pseudogene TRBV3-2) and TRBJ2-7; D might be TRBD2 (6 bases). The V end lost 8 bases, the J end lost 2 bases, and 16 bases lay between the germline ends. CDR1 and CDR2 (germline): LGHDT, YNNKEL (reference sequence). This CDR3 comprises 14 residues. Here the CDR3 DNA reads TGTGCCAGCGGCGGGGACTTACCTCCCTACGAGCAGTACTTC. Translating it yields CASGGDLPPYEQYF.

The chain couples TRBV29-1 to TRBJ2-5; D might be TRBD2 (5 bases). The germline gives CDR1 SQVTM, CDR2 ANQGSEA. This CDR3 comprises 15 residues. V lost 4 bases and J 0 bases, leaving 15 bases between the germline ends. In nucleotides, the CDR3 is TGCAGCGTTGTGAGGAGGTCCTCGTACCAAGAGACCCAGTACTTC. It translates to CSVVRRSSYQETQYF.

The chain employs TRBV19 and TRBJ1-1; D perhaps matches TRBD1 (6 bases). The V end was cut by 2 bases, the J end by 1 base, with 11 bases between. There are 15 residues in the CDR3. The germline V gene encodes CDR1 LNHDA and CDR2 SQIVND (reference sequence). Here the CDR3 DNA reads TGTGCCAGTAGTATACAACCGACAGGGAACACTGAAGCTTTCTTT. This encodes CASSIQPTGNTEAFF. Full variable domain (missing parts from reference TRBV19 and TRBJ1-1): DGGITQSPKYLFRKEGQNVTLSCEQNLNHDAMYWYRQDPGQGLRLIYYSQIVNDFQKGDIAEGYSVSREKKESFPLTVTSAQKNPTAFYLCASSIQPTGNTEAFFGQGTRLTVV.

The chain links TRBV5-4 to TRBJ2-7; 10 bases map to TRBD2. The CDR3 has 16 residues. The germline CDR1 and CDR2 sequences are SGHNT and YYREEE (reference sequence). J gave up 4 bases and V 4 bases, and 11 bases lay outside the gene matches. The CDR3 spells CASSRGPGLASYEQYF. The CDR3 nucleotides read TGTGCCAGCAGCCGGGGGCCGGGACTAGCGAGTTACGAGCAGTACTTC.

The sample holds one count of this clone. The genes are TRBV5-6 and TRBJ2-7; 9 bases line up with TRBD1. The V segment lost 0 bases and the J segment 7 bases; nucleotides outside the gene matches: 5. CDR3 length: 14 amino acids. Germline V gene data show CDR1 as SGHDT and CDR2 as YYEEEE. CDR3 protein: CASSLERQGVEQYF. CDR3 coding DNA: TGTGCCAGCAGCTTGGAGCGACAGGGGGTTGAGCAGTACTTC.

This clone was counted between two and nine times. The rearrangement joins TRBV27 to TRBJ1-5; weak D call: TRBD1 (6 bases). The CDR3 spans 16 residues. CDR1 and CDR2 (germline): MNHEY, SMNVEV (reference sequence). The V gene lost 3 bases and the J gene lost 2 bases, with 14 bases spanning the gap. CDR3 residues: CASSFGGAVGNQPQHF. Written as DNA, the CDR3 is TGTGCCAGCAGTTTTGGGGGGGCGGTCGGCAATCAGCCCCAGCATTTT.

The V call is TRBV2, the J call TRBJ2-3, with TRBD1 identical over 9 bases. Unmatched junction bases numbered 12, after V lost 8 bases and J lost 6 bases. Germline CDR1 and CDR2: SNHLY and FYNNEI. The length of the CDR3 is 15 residues. The CDR3 DNA reads TGTGCCAGCGCCCGGGCGACAGGGGGGTCGGATACGCAGTATTTT. As protein: CASARATGGSDTQYF.

V usage is TRBV6-5 and J usage is TRBJ1-1; no definite D call. The V and J ends lost 2 bases and 2 bases respectively, with 9 bases between them. The CDR3 length is 14 residues. CDR1 is MNHEY and CDR2 is SVGAGI in the germline V gene. In DNA, the CDR3 is TGTGCCAGCAGTTACCCGGGAGGAAACACTGAAGCTTTCTTT. Its translation is CASSYPGGNTEAFF.

The chain combines TRBV5-6 with TRBJ1-5; 9 bases align to TRBD1. Trimming took 0 bases from V and 3 from J; bases not matched to a gene: 4. This CDR3 spans 16 amino acids. Germline lookup yields CDR1 SGHDT and CDR2 YYEEEE. As DNA, the CDR3 is TGTGCCAGCAGCTTGGAACAGGGGGCCCCCAATCAGCCCCAGCATTTT. This encodes CASSLEQGAPNQPQHF.

J is TRBJ2-7 and V is TRBV5-1; a possible D gene is TRBD2 (6 bases). CDR3 size: 17 residues. From germline, CDR1 is SGHRS and CDR2 YFSETQ. Between the trimmed V and J ends, which lost 3 bases and 2 bases, there was a span of 21 bases. This CDR3 reads CASSWGLRGGNPYEQYF. Written as DNA, the CDR3 is TGCGCCAGCAGCTGGGGACTTCGTGGCGGGAACCCCTACGAGCAGTACTTC.

The chain links TRBV7-2 to TRBJ2-1; D might be TRBD2 (5 bases). Germline CDR1 is SGHTA and CDR2 is FQGNSA. CDR3 size: 16 residues. Trimming removed 2 bases at V and 9 bases at J, with 20 bases between. As DNA, the CDR3 is TGTGCCAGCAGCTTAAACAACCTGGCGCTAGCCGGTGAGCAGTTCTTC. Translating it yields CASSLNNLALAGEQFF.

This clone was recorded only once. This chain links TRBV6-1 with TRBJ1-5, with TRBD1 matching 8 bases. The CDR3 consists of 15 residues. Germline-derived CDR1 and CDR2 are MNHNS and SASEGT. With V trimmed by 2 bases and J by 4 bases, 4 bases remained unmatched. CDR3 in DNA: TGTGCCAGCAGTGAATGGACAGGGTGGAATCAGCCCCAGCATTTT. Translating gives CASSEWTGWNQPQHF.

The chain combines TRBV29-1 with TRBJ2-5, with a possible D match to TRBD2 (5 bases). This CDR3 has 11 residues. CDR1 and CDR2 (germline): SQVTM, ANQGSEA. Trimming left V 5 bases short and J 5 bases short, with 9 bases between. As DNA, the CDR3 is TGCAGCGTTCGGGAACCTGAGACCCAGTACTTC. Protein product: CSVREPETQYF.

This sequence joins TRBV11-1 and TRBJ2-3; D gene uncertain. This CDR3 has 14 residues. CDR1 and CDR2 (germline): SGHAT, FQDESV (reference sequence). V was shortened by 1 base and J by 3 bases, with 8 bases between the two germline ends. As DNA, the CDR3 is TGTGCCAGCAGCTTAGAACGCCGGACAGATACGCAGTATTTT. Amino acids: CASSLERRTDTQYF.

The chain uses TRBV29-1 and TRBJ2-5; 8 positions match TRBD1. The CDR3 totals 14 residues. The V gene end was trimmed by 8 bases and the J gene end by 0 bases; junction bases not matched to a gene: 8. Germline assignment: CDR1 SQVTM and CDR2 ANQGSEA. CDR3: CSSLGQEDQETQYF. CDR3 nucleotides: TGCAGCAGCCTGGGACAGGAGGACCAAGAGACCCAGTACTTC.

The chain combines TRBV7-3 with TRBJ2-1; TRBD2 might be the D (6 bases). Germline V CDR1 and CDR2: SGHTA, FQGTGA. The CDR3 is made up of 15 amino acids. Between the trimmed V and J ends, which lost 1 base and 2 bases, there was a span of 9 bases. CDR3 bases: TGTGCCAGCAGCTTAATGGGGGGAACCTACAATGAGCAGTTCTTC. Translated: CASSLMGGTYNEQFF.

This chain connects TRBV6-2 or TRBV6-3 to TRBJ2-5; D might be TRBD1 (5 bases). This CDR3 region has 14 residues. Germline CDR1 and CDR2: MNHEY and SVGEGT. The ends were cut back, 5 bases at V and 2 bases at J, with 12 bases in the middle. The CDR3 DNA reads as TGTGCCAGCAGTCCCAGGGTTAGGCAAGAGACCCAGTACTTC. Its translation: CASSPRVRQETQYF.

This chain connects TRBV3-1 (or the pseudogene TRBV3-2) to TRBJ2-5; 8 bases agree with TRBD1. The germline CDR1 and CDR2 sequences are LGHDT and YNNKEL (reference sequence). With 3 bases clipped from V and 5 bases from J, the junction kept 5 bases outside the gene matches. The CDR3 runs to 14 residues. DNA for the CDR3: TGTGCCAGCAGCCAGAGCAGGGGGCCGGAGACCCAGTACTTC. Encoded protein: CASSQSRGPETQYF.

This clone was counted between two and nine times. The V and J genes are TRBV28 and TRBJ2-7; 7 nucleotides align to TRBD2. Germline loops: CDR1 MDHEN, CDR2 SYDVKM. With V trimmed by 5 bases and J by 2 bases, 9 bases remained unmatched. This CDR3 comprises 15 residues. CDR3 in amino acids: CASSPGGGVPYEQYF. The CDR3 nucleotides are TGTGCCAGCAGTCCCGGTGGGGGGGTCCCCTACGAGCAGTACTTC.

The V call is TRBV28, the J call TRBJ1-1; TRBD1 agrees at 7 bases. The CDR3 sequence is 16 residues long. The ends lost 5 bases at V and 1 base at J; junction bases unmatched: 10. Germline V gene sequence: CDR1 MDHEN, CDR2 SYDVKM. CDR3 coding DNA: TGTGCCAGCAGTCAACGACAGGGAATGGGGAACACTGAAGCTTTCTTT. It translates to CASSQRQGMGNTEAFF.

This chain connects TRBV25-1 to TRBJ1-1, with 12 nucleotides matching TRBD1. This CDR3 has 17 amino acids. The germline CDR1 and CDR2 sequences are MGHDK and SYGVNS. V shed 8 bases and J 5 bases; nucleotides not matched to a gene: 15. CDR3: CASGGTGGFIGGTEAFF. The CDR3 DNA follows: TGTGCCAGCGGGGGGACAGGGGGCTTTATAGGCGGGACTGAAGCTTTCTTT.

This clone appeared a single time. This CDR3 is CASRGLAGGPITDTQYF. In nucleotides, the CDR3 is TGTGCCAGCAGAGGACTAGCGGGGGGGCCGATCACAGATACGCAGTATTTT. This chain links TRBV11-2 with TRBJ2-3; 15 nucleotides align to TRBD2. This CDR3 is built from 17 residues. The ends lost 6 bases at V and 2 bases at J; junction bases unmatched: 6. CDR1 and CDR2 from the germline V gene are SGHAT and FQNNGV. Together with reference TRBV11-2 and TRBJ2-3, the CDR3 gives the full variable domain: EAGVAQSPRYKIIEKRQSVAFWCNPISGHATLYWYQQILGQGPKLLIQFQNNGVVDDSQLPKDRFSAERLKGVDSTLKIQPAKLEDSAVYLCASRGLAGGPITDTQYFGPGTRLTVL.

The CDR3 DNA is TGTGCCAGTAGAAAGACTAGTTCAGCAGATACGCAGTATTTT. It is translated as CASRKTSSADTQYF. The rearrangement joins TRBV19 to TRBJ2-3; TRBD2 might be the D (6 bases). CDR3 size: 14 residues. In germline, CDR1 is LNHDA, CDR2 SQIVND (reference sequence). Trimming left V 6 bases short and J 4 bases short, with 14 bases between.

The chain uses TRBV19 and TRBJ1-2, with 10 bases identical to TRBD1. The germline gives CDR1 LNHDA, CDR2 SQIVND (reference sequence). The ends lost 7 bases at V and 2 bases at J; junction bases unmatched: 7. The CDR3 runs 15 residues. The CDR3 is CASKTGGSGNYGYTF. The CDR3 bases are TGTGCCAGTAAGACAGGGGGCTCGGGGAACTATGGCTACACCTTC.

The gene calls are TRBV18 and TRBJ1-2; D may be TRBD1 (5 bases). V lost 3 bases to trimming and J lost 1 base, with 21 bases between them. The germline CDR1 and CDR2 sequences are KGHSH and LQKENI. This CDR3 is built from 18 residues. This chain's CDR3 is CASSPRGAALTGNYGYTF. CDR3 bases: TGTGCCAGCTCACCCCGCGGGGCCGCCTTAACTGGTAACTATGGCTACACCTTC. The variable domain in full, completed from reference TRBV18 and TRBJ1-2, reads NAGVMQNPRHLVRRRGQEARLRCSPMKGHSHVYWYRQLPEEGLKFMVYLQKENIIDESGMPKERFSAEFPKEGPSILRIQQVVRGDSAAYFCASSPRGAALTGNYGYTFGSGTRLTVV.

This clone was detected only a few times. This chain joins TRBV9 and TRBJ2-1, with 13 nucleotides matching TRBD2. The CDR3 has 17 amino acids. Germline CDR1 SGDLS, CDR2 YYNGEE. V lost 0 bases and J lost 4; bases outside the gene matches: 4. The CDR3 nucleotides are TGTGCCAGCAGCGTAGCTCCGGGACTAGCGGGGTACAATGAGCAGTTCTTC. This translates into CASSVAPGLAGYNEQFF.

The chain joins TRBV27 to TRBJ1-2, with a possible D match to TRBD1 (6 bases). This CDR3 contains 12 residues. Trimming took off 4 bases at V and 7 bases at J, with 10 bases between the two ends. Germline lookup yields CDR1 MNHEY and CDR2 SMNVEV (reference sequence). CDR3 amino acids: CASSSGESGYTF. The CDR3 bases are TGTGCCAGCAGTTCAGGGGAGAGTGGCTACACCTTC.

The chain carries TRBV11-3 and TRBJ2-1, with D possibly TRBD2 on 5 matching bases. V lost 1 base, J lost 15 bases, and 16 bases lay in between. This CDR3 region has 13 residues. Germline CDR1 and CDR2: SGHNT and YENEEA. The CDR3 DNA sequence: TGTGCCAGCAGCTTAGGAGGGCTCAAAAGGTTGTTCTTC. Its protein is CASSLGGLKRLFF.